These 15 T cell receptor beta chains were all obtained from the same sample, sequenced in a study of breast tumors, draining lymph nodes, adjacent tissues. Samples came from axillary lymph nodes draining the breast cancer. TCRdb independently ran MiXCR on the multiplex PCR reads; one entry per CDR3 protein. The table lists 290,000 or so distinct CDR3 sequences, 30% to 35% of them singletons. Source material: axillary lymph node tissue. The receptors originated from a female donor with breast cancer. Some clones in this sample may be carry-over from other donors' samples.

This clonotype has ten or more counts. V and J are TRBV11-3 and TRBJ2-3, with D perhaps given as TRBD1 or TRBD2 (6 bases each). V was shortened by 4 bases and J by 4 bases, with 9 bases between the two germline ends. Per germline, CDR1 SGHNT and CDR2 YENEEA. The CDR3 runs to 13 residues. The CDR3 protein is CASSYRGADTQYF. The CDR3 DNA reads TGTGCCAGCAGCTATAGGGGGGCAGATACGCAGTATTTT.

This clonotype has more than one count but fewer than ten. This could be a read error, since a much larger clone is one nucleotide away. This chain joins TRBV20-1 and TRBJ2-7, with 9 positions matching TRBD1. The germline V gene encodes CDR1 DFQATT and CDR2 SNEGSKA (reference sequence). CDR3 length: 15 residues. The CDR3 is CSASGQGPSSYGQYF. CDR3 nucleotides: TGCAGTGCTTCGGGACAGGGACCCAGCTCCTACGGGCAGTACTTC.

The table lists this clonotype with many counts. CDR3 sequence: CSAKRDSKGETQYF. The CDR3 region has the DNA TGCAGTGCCAAAAGGGACTCAAAGGGAGAGACCCAGTACTTC. The genes are TRBV20-1 and TRBJ2-5; a possible D gene is TRBD2 (6 bases). Trimming stripped 6 bases from V and 4 bases from J, with 18 bases between. CDR3 length equals 14 residues. The germline CDR1 and CDR2 sequences are DFQATT and SNEGSKA (reference sequence).

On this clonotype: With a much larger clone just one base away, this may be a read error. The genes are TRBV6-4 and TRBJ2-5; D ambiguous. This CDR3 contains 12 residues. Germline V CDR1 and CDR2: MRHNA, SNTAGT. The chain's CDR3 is CASSRSQEIQYF. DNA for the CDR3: TGTGCCAGCAGTCGATCACAAGAGATCCAGTACTTC.

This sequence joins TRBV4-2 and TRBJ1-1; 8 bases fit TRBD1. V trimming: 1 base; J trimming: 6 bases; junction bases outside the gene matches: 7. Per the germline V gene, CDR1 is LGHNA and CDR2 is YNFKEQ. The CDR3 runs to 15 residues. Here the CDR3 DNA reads TGTGCCAGCAGCCAAGGACAGGGGAGAAATGCTGAAGCTTTCTTT. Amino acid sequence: CASSQGQGRNAEAFF.

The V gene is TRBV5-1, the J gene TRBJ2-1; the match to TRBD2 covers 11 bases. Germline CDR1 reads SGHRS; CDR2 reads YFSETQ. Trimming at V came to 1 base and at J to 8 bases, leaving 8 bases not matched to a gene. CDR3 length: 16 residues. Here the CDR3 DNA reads TGCGCCAGCAGCTTGTGGTTTCTAGCGGGGGGCGATGAGCAGTTCTTC. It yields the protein CASSLWFLAGGDEQFF.

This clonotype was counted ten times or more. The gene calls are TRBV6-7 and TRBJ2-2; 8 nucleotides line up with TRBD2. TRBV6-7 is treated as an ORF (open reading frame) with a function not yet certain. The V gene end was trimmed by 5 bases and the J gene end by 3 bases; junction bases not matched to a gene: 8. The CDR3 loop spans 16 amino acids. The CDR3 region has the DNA TGTGCCAGCAGTGTCGAAGCGGGGGATGACACCGGGGAGCTGTTTTTT. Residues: CASSVEAGDDTGELFF.

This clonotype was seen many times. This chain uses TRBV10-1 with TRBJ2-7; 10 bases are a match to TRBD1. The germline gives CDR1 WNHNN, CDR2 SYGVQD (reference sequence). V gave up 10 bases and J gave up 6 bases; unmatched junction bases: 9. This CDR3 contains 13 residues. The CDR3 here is CATQRDRGSEQYF. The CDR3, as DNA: TGCGCCACCCAGAGGGACAGGGGATCCGAGCAGTACTTC.

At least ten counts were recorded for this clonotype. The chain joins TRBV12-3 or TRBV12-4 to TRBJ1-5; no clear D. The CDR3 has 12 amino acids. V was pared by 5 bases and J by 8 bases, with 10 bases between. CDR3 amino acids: CASSGSAKPQHF. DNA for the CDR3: TGTGCCAGCAGTGGCTCGGCCAAGCCCCAGCATTTT.

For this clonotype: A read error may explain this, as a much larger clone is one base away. CDR3 protein: CSGQGGFEQSF. The CDR3, as DNA: TGCAGTGGACAGGGAGGTTTCGAGCAGTCCTTC. The chain links TRBV20-1 to TRBJ2-7; D may be TRBD1 (7 bases). The germline gives CDR1 DFQATT, CDR2 SNEGSKA (reference sequence). The CDR3 runs to 11 residues.

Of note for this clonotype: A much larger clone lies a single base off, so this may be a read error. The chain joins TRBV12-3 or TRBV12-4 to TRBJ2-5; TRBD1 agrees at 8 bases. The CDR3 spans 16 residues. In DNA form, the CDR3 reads TGTGCCGGCAGTTTCTCTGCAGGGGGCCCTCAAGAGACCCAGTACTTC. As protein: CAGSFSAGGPQETQYF.

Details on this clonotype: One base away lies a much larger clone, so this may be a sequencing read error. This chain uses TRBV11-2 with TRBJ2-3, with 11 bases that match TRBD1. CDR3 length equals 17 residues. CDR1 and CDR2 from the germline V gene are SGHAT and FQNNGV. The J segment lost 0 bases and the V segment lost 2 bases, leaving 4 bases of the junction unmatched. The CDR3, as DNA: TGTGCCAGCAGCTTATGGGGGACAGGGGGTAGCACAGATACGCAGTATTTT. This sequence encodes CASSLWGTGGSTDTQYF.

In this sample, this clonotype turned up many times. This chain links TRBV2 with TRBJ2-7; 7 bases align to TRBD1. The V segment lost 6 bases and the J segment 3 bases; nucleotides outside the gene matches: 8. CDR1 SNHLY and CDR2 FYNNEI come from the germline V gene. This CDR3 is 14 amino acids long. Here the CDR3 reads CASRETGTDYEQYF. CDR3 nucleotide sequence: TGTGCCAGCAGAGAGACCGGGACAGACTACGAGCAGTACTTC.

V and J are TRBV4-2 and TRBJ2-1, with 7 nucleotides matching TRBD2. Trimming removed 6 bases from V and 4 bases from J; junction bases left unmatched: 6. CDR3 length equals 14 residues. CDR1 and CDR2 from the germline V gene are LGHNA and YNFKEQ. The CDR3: CASRVGGEYNEQFF. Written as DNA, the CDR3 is TGTGCCAGCAGAGTGGGGGGGGAATACAATGAGCAGTTCTTC.

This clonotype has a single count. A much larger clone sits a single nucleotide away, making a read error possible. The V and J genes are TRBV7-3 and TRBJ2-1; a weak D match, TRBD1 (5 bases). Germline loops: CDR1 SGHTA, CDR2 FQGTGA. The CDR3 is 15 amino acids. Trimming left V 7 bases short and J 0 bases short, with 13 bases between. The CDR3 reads CASNRDRNSYNEQFF. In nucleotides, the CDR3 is TGTGCCAGCAACCGCGACAGAAACTCCTACAATGAGCAGTTCTTC.